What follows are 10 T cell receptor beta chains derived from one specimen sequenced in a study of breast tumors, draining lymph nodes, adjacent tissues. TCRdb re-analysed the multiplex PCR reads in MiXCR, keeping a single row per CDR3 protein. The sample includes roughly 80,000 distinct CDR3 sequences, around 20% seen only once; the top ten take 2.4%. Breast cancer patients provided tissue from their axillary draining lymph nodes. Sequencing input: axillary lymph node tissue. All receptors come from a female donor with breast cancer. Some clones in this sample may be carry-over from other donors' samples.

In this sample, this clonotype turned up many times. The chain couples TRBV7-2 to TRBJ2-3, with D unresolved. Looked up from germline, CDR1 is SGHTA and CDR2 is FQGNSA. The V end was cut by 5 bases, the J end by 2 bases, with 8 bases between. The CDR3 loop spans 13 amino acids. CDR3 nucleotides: TGTGCCAGCAGCCCAGCCAACACAGATACGCAGTATTTT. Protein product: CASSPANTDTQYF.

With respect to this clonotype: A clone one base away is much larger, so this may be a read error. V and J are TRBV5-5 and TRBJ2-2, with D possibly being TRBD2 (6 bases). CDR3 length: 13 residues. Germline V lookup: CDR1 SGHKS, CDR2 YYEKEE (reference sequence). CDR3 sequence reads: CASSPGYTGGLFF. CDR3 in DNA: TGTGCCAGCAGCCCAGGGTACACCGGGGGGCTGTTTTTT.

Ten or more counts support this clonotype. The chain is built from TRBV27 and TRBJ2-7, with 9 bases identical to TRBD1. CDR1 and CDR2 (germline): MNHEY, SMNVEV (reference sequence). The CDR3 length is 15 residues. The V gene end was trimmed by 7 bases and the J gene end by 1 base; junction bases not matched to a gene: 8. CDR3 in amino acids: CASKPLGTGSYEQYF. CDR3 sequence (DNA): TGTGCCAGCAAACCCCTAGGGACAGGGTCCTACGAGCAGTACTTC.

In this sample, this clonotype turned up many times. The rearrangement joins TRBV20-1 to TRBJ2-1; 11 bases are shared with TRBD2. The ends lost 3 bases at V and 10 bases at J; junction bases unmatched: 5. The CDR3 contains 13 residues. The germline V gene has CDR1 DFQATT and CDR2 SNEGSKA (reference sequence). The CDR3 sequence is CSARTSGKEEQFF. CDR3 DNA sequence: TGCAGTGCTAGGACTAGCGGGAAGGAAGAGCAGTTCTTC.

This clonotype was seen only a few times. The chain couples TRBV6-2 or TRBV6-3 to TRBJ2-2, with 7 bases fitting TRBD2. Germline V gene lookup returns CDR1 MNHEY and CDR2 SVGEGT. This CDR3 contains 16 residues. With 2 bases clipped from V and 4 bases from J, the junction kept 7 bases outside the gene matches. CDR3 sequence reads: CASSYSRTSLTGELFF. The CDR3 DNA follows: TGTGCCAGCAGTTACAGTCGGACTAGTCTCACCGGGGAGCTGTTTTTT.

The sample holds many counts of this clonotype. CDR3: CSARVFRDRVYEQYF. As DNA, the CDR3 is TGCAGTGCTAGAGTATTCCGGGACAGAGTTTACGAGCAGTACTTC. The chain employs TRBV20-1 and TRBJ2-7, with 7 bases that match TRBD1. Per germline, CDR1 DFQATT and CDR2 SNEGSKA (reference sequence). The ends lost 1 base at V and 4 bases at J; junction bases unmatched: 10. CDR3 length: 15 residues.

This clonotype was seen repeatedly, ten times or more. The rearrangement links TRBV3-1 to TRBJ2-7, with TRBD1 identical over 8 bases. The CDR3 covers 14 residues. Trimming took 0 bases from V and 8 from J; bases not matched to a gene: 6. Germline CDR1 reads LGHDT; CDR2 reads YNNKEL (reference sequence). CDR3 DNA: TGTGCCAGCAGCCAAGATTGGACAGGGAGGAAGCAGTACTTC. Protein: CASSQDWTGRKQYF.

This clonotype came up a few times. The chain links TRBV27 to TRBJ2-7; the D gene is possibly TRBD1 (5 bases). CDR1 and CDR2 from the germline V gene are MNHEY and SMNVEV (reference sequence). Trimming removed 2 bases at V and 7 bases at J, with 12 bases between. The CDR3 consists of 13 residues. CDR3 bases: TGTGCCAGCAGTTTAGGGGCCCTCGGGGAGCAGTACTTC. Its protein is CASSLGALGEQYF.

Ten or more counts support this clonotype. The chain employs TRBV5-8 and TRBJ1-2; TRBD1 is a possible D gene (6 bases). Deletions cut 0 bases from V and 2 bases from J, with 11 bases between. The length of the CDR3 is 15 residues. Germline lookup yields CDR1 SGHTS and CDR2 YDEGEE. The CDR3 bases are TGTGCCAGCAGCTTGGTTAAGGGGGGGAACTATGGCTACACCTTC. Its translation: CASSLVKGGNYGYTF.

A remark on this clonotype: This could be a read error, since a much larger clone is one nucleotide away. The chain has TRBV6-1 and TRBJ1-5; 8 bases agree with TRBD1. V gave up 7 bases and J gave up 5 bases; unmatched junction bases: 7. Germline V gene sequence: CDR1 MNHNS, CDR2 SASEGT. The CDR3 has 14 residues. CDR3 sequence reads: CASIPDREYQPQHF. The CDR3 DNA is TGTGCCAGCATTCCGGACAGGGAATATCAGCCCCAGCATTTT.